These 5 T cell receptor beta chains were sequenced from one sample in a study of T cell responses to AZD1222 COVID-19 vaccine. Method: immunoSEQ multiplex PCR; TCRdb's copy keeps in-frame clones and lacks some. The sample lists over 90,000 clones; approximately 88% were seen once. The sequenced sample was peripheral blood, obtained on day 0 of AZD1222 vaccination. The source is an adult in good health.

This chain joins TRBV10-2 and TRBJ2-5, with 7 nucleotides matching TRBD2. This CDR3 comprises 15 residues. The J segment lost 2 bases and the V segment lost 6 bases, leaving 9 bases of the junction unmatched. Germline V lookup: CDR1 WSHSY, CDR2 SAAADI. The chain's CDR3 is CASRAGSSGQETQYF. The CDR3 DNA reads TGCGCCAGCAGGGCGGGGTCTAGCGGTCAAGAGACCCAGTACTTC.

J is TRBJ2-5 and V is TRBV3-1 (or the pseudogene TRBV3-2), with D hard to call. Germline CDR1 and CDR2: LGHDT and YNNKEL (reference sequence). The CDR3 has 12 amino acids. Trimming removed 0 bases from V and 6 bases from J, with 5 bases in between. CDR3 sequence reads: CASSQEGKTQYF. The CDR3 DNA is TGTGCCAGCAGCCAAGAGGGAAAGACCCAGTACTTC.

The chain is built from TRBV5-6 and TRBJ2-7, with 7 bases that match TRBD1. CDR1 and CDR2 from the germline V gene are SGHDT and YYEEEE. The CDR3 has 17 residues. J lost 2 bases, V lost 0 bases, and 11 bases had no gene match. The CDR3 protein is CASSLEGAGYSTYEQYF. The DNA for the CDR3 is TGTGCCAGCAGCTTGGAGGGGGCAGGCTATAGCACCTACGAGCAGTACTTC. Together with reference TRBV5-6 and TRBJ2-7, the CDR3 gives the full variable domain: DAGVTQSPTHLIKTRGQQVTLRCSPKSGHDTVSWYQQALGQGPQFIFQYYEEEERQRGNFPDRFSGHQFPNYSSELNVNALLLGDSALYLCASSLEGAGYSTYEQYFGPGTRLTVT.

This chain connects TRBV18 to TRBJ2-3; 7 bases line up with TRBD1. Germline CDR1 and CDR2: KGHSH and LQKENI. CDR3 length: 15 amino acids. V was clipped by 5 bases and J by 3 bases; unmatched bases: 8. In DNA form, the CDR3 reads TGTGCCAGCTCATCTACTCGACAGGGTACAGATACGCAGTATTTT. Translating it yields CASSSTRQGTDTQYF.

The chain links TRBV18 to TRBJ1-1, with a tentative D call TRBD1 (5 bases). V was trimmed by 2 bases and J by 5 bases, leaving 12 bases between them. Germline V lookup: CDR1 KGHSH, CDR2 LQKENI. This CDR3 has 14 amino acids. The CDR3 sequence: CASSPGEGRTEAFF. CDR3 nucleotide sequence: TGTGCCAGCTCACCAGGGGAGGGACGAACTGAAGCTTTCTTT.